This T cell receptor (beta chain) was obtained from a study of identical twins. Template switching added a universal primer site, and cDNA bore unique molecular identifiers. TCRdb reanalysed the 5' RACE reads using MiXCR and keeps one entry per CDR3 protein. The table records 1,800,000 or so distinct CDR3 sequences, roughly 35% of them present only once. Broader study findings: Whereas memory repertoires showed no such difference, abundant cord blood beta clonotypes carried fewer insertions. The degree of excess twin sharing was weaker in beta out-of-frame sequences. Excess low generation probability was seen in twin-shared out-of-frame alpha sequences.

Comment on this clonotype: Its antigen is not identified.

Sequences were obtained from cord blood. The TCR originated in a newborn girl in good health.

DNA of the CDR3: TGTGCCAGCAGCTTACCTGACAGGGGACGGTACTATGGCTACACCTTC. This encodes CASSLPDRGRYYGYTF. The gene calls are TRBV5-5 and TRBJ1-2; 8 bases are shared with TRBD1. The V and J ends lost 2 bases and 3 bases, in that order; junction bases with no gene match: 9. The germline V gene encodes CDR1 SGHKS and CDR2 YYEKEE (reference sequence). The CDR3 totals 16 residues.